A selection of T cell receptor beta chains follows, all from one sample in a study of T cell repertoires in cytomegalovirus infection. One entry per CDR3 protein, called by TCRdb with MiXCR from the reads. The sample includes approximately 910,000 distinct CDR3 sequences, about a third of them seen just once. No antigen has been identified for these receptors. The specimen comprised cultured CD8+ T cells from PBMCs, sampled from culture after CMV antigen stimulation. Receptors originate from a human donor in good health (CMV status not recorded). Some clones in this sample may be carry-over from other donors' samples. Each CDR3 is given with its conserved first and last residue. The order of the fields is clone size, V gene, J gene, D gene, CDR3 protein, CDR3 DNA. A D gene is named only where the DNA matches it firmly. Size is stated for part of the rows, as once, few or many counts, or as a class when the clone is expanded.

-	TRBV6-6	TRBJ2-1	-	CASTTISSYNEQFF	TGTGCCAGCACGACAATTAGCTCCTACAATGAGCAGTTCTTC
few	TRBV5-5	TRBJ1-2	-	CASSPQGGEDGYTF	TGTGCCAGCAGCCCCCAGGGCGGGGAAGATGGCTACACCTTC
-	TRBV7-9	TRBJ1-1	-	CAGADWNTEAFF	TGTGCCGGGGCAGACTGGAACACTGAAGCTTTCTTT
-	TRBV12-3/TRBV12-4	TRBJ1-3	-	CASSLAADNSENTIYF	TGTGCCAGCAGTTTAGCGGCGGACAACTCTGAAAACACCATATATTTT
-	TRBV5-1	TRBJ2-1	-	CASRSPSAQGNEQFF	TGCGCCAGCAGATCCCCTAGCGCCCAGGGGAATGAGCAGTTCTTC
-	TRBV5-1	TRBJ2-1	TRBD1	CASSRSPGDSDEQFF	TGCGCCAGCAGCCGCTCCCCAGGGGACAGCGATGAGCAGTTCTTC
-	TRBV5-5	TRBJ1-6	TRBD1	CATQAQGLLYNSPLHF	TGTGCCACCCAGGCACAGGGGCTGCTCTATAATTCACCCCTCCACTTT
-	TRBV19	TRBJ2-5	-	CASSPGVRGQETQYF	TGTGCCAGTAGCCCCGGGGTTCGGGGTCAAGAGACCCAGTACTTC
-	TRBV20-1	TRBJ1-2	-	CSARDPGDYGYTF	TGCAGTGCTAGAGATCCGGGGGACTATGGCTACACCTTC
few	TRBV7-6	TRBJ2-1	-	CASSLGVRGADNEQFF	TGTGCCAGCAGCTTAGGGGTCCGTGGGGCTGACAATGAGCAGTTCTTC
-	TRBV2	TRBJ1-1	-	CASPGGTNTEAFF	TGTGCCAGTCCTGGAGGTACTAACACTGAAGCTTTCTTT
many	TRBV7-6	TRBJ1-5	-	CASSLDLGQPQHF	TGTGCCAGCAGCTTAGATTTAGGTCAGCCCCAGCATTTT